This paragraph covers one T cell receptor (beta chain) sequence. Trimming took 4 bases from V and 3 from J, leaving 7 bases between them. The CDR3 is made up of 12 amino acids. The germline gives CDR1 SNHLY, CDR2 FYNNEI. The sample is drawn from a study of technical replicates of blood from a handful of donors. The assay was immunoSEQ multiplex PCR, and TCRdb's table has in-frame clones only and misses some. The table records around 53,000 clones, more than 85% of them present only once. Sequencing used PBMCs. The sequence was collected from a human donor in good health. Some clones in this sample may be carry-over from other donors' samples. The chain uses TRBV2 and TRBJ2-7; D unclear. CDR3 sequence (DNA): TGTGCCAGCAGTGTGCTACTCTACGAGCAGTACTTC. Translating it yields CASSVLLYEQYF. Based on the CDR3 plus reference TRBV2 and TRBJ2-7, the full variable domain is EPEVTQTPSHQVTQMGQEVILRCVPISNHLYFYWYRQILGQKVEFLVSFYNNEISEKSEIFDDQFSVERPDGSNFTLKIRSTKLEDSAMYFCASSVLLYEQYFGPGTRLTVT.